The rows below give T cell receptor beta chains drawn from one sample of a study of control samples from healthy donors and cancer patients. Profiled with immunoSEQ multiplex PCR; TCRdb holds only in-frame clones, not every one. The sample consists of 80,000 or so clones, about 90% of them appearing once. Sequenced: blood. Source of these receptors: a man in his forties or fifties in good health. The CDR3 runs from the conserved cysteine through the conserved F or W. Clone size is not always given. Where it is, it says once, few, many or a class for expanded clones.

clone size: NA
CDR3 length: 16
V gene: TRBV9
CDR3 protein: CASSVQGQGLTGELFF

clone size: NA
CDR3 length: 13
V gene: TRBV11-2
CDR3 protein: CASSLGVNTEAFF

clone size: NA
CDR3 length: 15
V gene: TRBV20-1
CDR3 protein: CSASYGVSSYNEQFF

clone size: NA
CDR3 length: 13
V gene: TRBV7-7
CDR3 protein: CASSGTYQETQYF

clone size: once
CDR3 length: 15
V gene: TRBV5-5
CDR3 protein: CASSLVAAASGEQYF

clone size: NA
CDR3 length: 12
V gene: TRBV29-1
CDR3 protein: CSVEPDADTQYF

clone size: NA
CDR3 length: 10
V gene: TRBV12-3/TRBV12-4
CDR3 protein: CASRVTEAFF

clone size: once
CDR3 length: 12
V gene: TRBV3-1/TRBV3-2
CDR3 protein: CASSQISDTQYF

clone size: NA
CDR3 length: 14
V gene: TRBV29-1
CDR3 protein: CSVLRGQGAGELFF

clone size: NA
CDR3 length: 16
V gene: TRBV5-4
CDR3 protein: CASSDQGQGAFYEQYF

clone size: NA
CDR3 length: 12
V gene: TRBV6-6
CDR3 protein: CASSYLNEKLFF